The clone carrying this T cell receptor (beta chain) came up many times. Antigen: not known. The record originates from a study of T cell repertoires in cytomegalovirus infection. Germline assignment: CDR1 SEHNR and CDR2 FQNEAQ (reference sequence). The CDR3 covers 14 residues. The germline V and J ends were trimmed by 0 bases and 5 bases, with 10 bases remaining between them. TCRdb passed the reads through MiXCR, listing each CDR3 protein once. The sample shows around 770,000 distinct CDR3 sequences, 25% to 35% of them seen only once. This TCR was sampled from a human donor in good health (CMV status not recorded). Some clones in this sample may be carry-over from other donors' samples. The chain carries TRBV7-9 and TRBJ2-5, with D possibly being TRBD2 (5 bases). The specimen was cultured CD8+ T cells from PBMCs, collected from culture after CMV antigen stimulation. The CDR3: CASSLARERETQYF. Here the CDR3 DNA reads TGTGCCAGCAGCTTAGCAAGGGAGCGGGAGACCCAGTACTTC.